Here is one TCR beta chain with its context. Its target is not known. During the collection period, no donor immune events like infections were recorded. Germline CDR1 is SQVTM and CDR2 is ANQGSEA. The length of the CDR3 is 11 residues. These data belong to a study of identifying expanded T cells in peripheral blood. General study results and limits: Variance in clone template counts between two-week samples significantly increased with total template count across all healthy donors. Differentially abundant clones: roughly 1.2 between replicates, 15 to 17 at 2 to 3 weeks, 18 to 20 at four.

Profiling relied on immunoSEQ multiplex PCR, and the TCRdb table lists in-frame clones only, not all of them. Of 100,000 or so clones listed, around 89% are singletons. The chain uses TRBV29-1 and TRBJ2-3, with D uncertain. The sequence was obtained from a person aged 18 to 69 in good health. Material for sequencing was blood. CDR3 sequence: CSAWDGGSQYF. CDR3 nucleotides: TGCAGTGCGTGGGATGGCGGTTCGCAGTATTTT.